This is a list of T cell receptor beta chains from one sample in a study of blood T cell repertoires in COVID-19. The protocol was immunoSEQ multiplex PCR, while the TCRdb copy is restricted to in-frame clones and leaves out a portion. This table holds about 140,000 clones, less than 90% found once. Sequencing used peripheral blood. The origin of the receptors is a man aged 30-40 years with COVID-19, enrolled during active disease. CDR3s include the opening cysteine and the closing phenylalanine or tryptophan. D genes are given only for firm matches. Size is stated for part of the rows, as once, few or many counts, or as a class when the clone is expanded.

>TRBV18|TRBD2|TRBJ2-7|-
TGTGCCAGCTCACCCCCGGGGCTAGCGGGAGTTTTTTACGAGCAGTACTTC
CASSPPGLAGVFYEQYF
>TRBV4-2|-|TRBJ2-1|-
TGTGCCAGCAGCCAAGAACAGAGCGGGTCCTACAATGAGCAGTTCTTC
CASSQEQSGSYNEQFF
>TRBV4-3|-|TRBJ2-7|-
TGCGCCAGCAGCCAAAACAGGATGGGCGAGCAGTACTTC
CASSQNRMGEQYF
>TRBV9|TRBD1|TRBJ2-7|-
TGTGCCAGCAGCGTAGAAGGGACAGAATTTTACGAGCAGTACTTC
CASSVEGTEFYEQYF
>TRBV15|-|TRBJ1-6|-
TGTGCCACCAGCAGAGATCCGGCCCCGGAGAATTCACCCCTCCACTTT
CATSRDPAPENSPLHF
>TRBV25-1|TRBD1|TRBJ2-7|-
TGTGCCAGCAGTGAATTTGGACAGGGGGTTAACGAGCAGTACTTC
CASSEFGQGVNEQYF
>TRBV6-2/TRBV6-3|-|TRBJ2-5|-
TGTGCCAGCAGTTACTTTCGGGAGCCAGAGACCCAGTACTTC
CASSYFREPETQYF
>TRBV19|TRBD2|TRBJ2-1|-
TGTGCCAGTAGTATAGGCGCGGGACTATCCTACAATGAGCAGTTCTTC
CASSIGAGLSYNEQFF
>TRBV25-1|TRBD1|TRBJ1-1|once
TGTGCCAGCAGTGAATACGGACAGGGATCGTACACTGAAGCTTTCTTT
CASSEYGQGSYTEAFF
>TRBV19|-|TRBJ1-1|-
TGTGCCAGTAGTCTGGGACAACTTGAAGCTTTCTTT
CASSLGQLEAFF
>TRBV5-6|-|TRBJ2-2|-
TGTGCCAGCAGCTTGTGGGGAGATGTGGAGCTGTTTTTT
CASSLWGDVELFF
>TRBV3-1/TRBV3-2|TRBD2|TRBJ2-7|-
TGTGCCAGCAGCCCCCACAGCGGGAGGTACTACTACGAGCAGTACTTC
CASSPHSGRYYYEQYF
>TRBV2|-|TRBJ1-5|-
TGTGCCAGCAGTGCCCTAGATAGCAATCAGCCCCAGCATTTT
CASSALDSNQPQHF
>TRBV9|TRBD1|TRBJ1-3|few
TGTGCCAGCAGCGACAGGGGGCGGTTTGGAAACACCATATATTTT
CASSDRGRFGNTIYF
>TRBV18|TRBD1|TRBJ2-2|-
TGTGCCAGCTCCCGACAGGGGGTCACCGGGGAGCTGTTTTTT
CASSRQGVTGELFF
>TRBV28|TRBD1|TRBJ1-3|-
TGTGCCAGCAGAGGACCGGGACAGCTCTCTGGAAACACCATATATTTT
CASRGPGQLSGNTIYF
>TRBV5-1|-|TRBJ1-5|-
TGCGCCAGCAGCGCGGGACCGGAGACCGACTGGCATTTT
CASSAGPETDWHF
>TRBV20-1|-|TRBJ1-2|-
TGCAGTGCGGCAGATATCTATGGCTACACCTTC
CSAADIYGYTF
>TRBV28|TRBD1|TRBJ1-4|-
TGTGCCAGCAGTGAAACAGGGGGTGCAACTAATGAAAAACTGTTTTTT
CASSETGGATNEKLFF
>TRBV19|-|TRBJ2-3|once
TGTGCCAGTAGGGGCCAAAGCACAGATACGCAGTATTTT
CASRGQSTDTQYF
>TRBV7-2|TRBD2|TRBJ2-1|-
TGTGCCAGCAGCTTAGTAGGGACTAGCGGGGGGAATGAGCAGTTCTTC
CASSLVGTSGGNEQFF
>TRBV24-1|TRBD1|TRBJ1-4|once
TGTGCCACCAGTGGGGGAGCAGGGGGCGCGAATGAAAAACTGTTTTTT
CATSGGAGGANEKLFF
>TRBV30|TRBD1|TRBJ2-7|-
TGTGCCTGGAGTAGAGGTGCGGGACAGGGGTTCTACGAGCAGTACTTC
CAWSRGAGQGFYEQYF
>TRBV10-3|-|TRBJ2-1|-
TGTGCCATCAGTGGAGGTTACAATGAGCAGTTCTTC
CAISGGYNEQFF
>TRBV6-5|-|TRBJ2-7|-
TGTGCCAGCAGGCCCGACAGCACCTACGAGCAGTACTTC
CASRPDSTYEQYF
>TRBV28|TRBD2|TRBJ2-7|-
TGTGCCAGTAGCCTAGCGGGAGGGCATTACGAGCAGTACTTC
CASSLAGGHYEQYF
>TRBV15|TRBD1|TRBJ1-2|-
TGTGCCACCCCGGGTCTACAGGGGGGGGTTAACTATGGCTACACCTTC
CATPGLQGGVNYGYTF
>TRBV12-3/TRBV12-4|-|TRBJ1-1|once
TGTGCCAGCAGTCCGTCCGGGGGGCGAGAAGCTTTCTTT
CASSPSGGREAFF
>TRBV10-3|-|TRBJ2-6|once
TGTGCCATCACAGAAGCTGGGGCCAACGTCCTGACTTTC
CAITEAGANVLTF
>TRBV6-1|-|TRBJ2-7|-
TGTGCCAGCAGTGAAAAATGGGCTTCTGAGCAGTACTTC
CASSEKWASEQYF
>TRBV2|-|TRBJ2-5|-
TGTGCCAGCAGTGAAGACAGGTTCATGCGGGGGACCCAGTACTTC
CASSEDRFMRGTQYF
>TRBV28|TRBD1|TRBJ1-2|few
TGTGCCAGCAGGCAGACAGGGGTTGCCTATGGCTACACCTTC
CASRQTGVAYGYTF
>TRBV18|TRBD1|TRBJ1-3|-
TGTGCCAGCTCACCACGGACAGGGAATTCTGGAAACACCATATATTTT
CASSPRTGNSGNTIYF
>TRBV7-9|TRBD1|TRBJ1-2|-
TGTGCCAGCAGCTTAAAGGCAGGGGGCTATGGCTACACCTTC
CASSLKAGGYGYTF
>TRBV28|-|TRBJ2-7|-
TGTGCCAGCAGTTTTCTCGGGTCTAGCAGCTCCTACGAGCAGTACTTC
CASSFLGSSSSYEQYF
>TRBV28|-|TRBJ2-3|-
TGTGCCAGCAGTTTAAGGGGCGTACAGGGACCAGATACGCAGTATTTT
CASSLRGVQGPDTQYF
>TRBV28|TRBD1|TRBJ2-7|-
TGTGCCTGCTACCCCGGGACAGGGAGTAATTACGAGCAGTACTTC
CACYPGTGSNYEQYF
>TRBV6-5|TRBD1|TRBJ2-7|few
TGTGCCAGCAGTTACAAGGTGACAGGGGGCGACGAGCAGTACTTC
CASSYKVTGGDEQYF
>TRBV19|TRBD1|TRBJ1-5|-
TGTGCCAGTAGTATGCGCTGGCAGGGGGCTAATAGCAATCAGCCCCAGCATTTT
CASSMRWQGANSNQPQHF
>TRBV7-8|-|TRBJ1-2|-
TGTGCCAGCACTCTAGAGAGGGCCTATGGCTACACCTTC
CASTLERAYGYTF
>TRBV6-5|-|TRBJ1-5|-
TGTGCCAGCGCCGGGGGGGGATATCAGCCCCAGCATTTT
CASAGGGYQPQHF
>TRBV11-2|-|TRBJ2-7|once
TGTGCCAGCAGCCGAGAAACGGGACTCTCTTACGAGCAGTACTTC
CASSRETGLSYEQYF
>TRBV5-1|-|TRBJ1-2|-
TGCGCCAGCAGCGCGGGGGAGGGCTACACCTTC
CASSAGEGYTF
>TRBV2|TRBD1|TRBJ1-2|-
TGTGCCAGCGCCCTAGAGGCAGGGGGTATATATGGCTACACCTTC
CASALEAGGIYGYTF
>TRBV28|-|TRBJ1-4|-
TGTGCCAGCAGCCTAGGGGGTTATAATGAAAAACTGTTTTTT
CASSLGGYNEKLFF
>TRBV7-3|TRBD2|TRBJ2-2|-
TGTGCCAGCAGCTTGGGAGGGGATGCCGGGGAGCTGTTTTTT
CASSLGGDAGELFF